This record concerns one TCR beta chain sequence. The CDR3 contains 14 residues. Trimming stripped 4 bases from V and 3 bases from J, with 13 bases between. Germline CDR1 SGHNT, CDR2 YYREEE (reference sequence). This record comes from a study of blood T cell repertoires in COVID-19. Some clones are missing from TCRdb's copy, which holds only in-frame ones; the method was immunoSEQ multiplex PCR. Here the sample spans roughly 140,000 clones, approximately 85% being singletons. This TCR was sampled from a woman aged 80 or over with acute or convalescent COVID-19. The source material was peripheral blood. The rearrangement uses TRBV5-4 and TRBJ1-1; D unresolved. CDR3 amino acids: CASSRSGGHTEAFF. CDR3 coding DNA: TGTGCCAGCAGCCGTAGCGGCGGGCACACTGAAGCTTTCTTT.